The rows below give T cell receptor beta chains drawn from one sample of a study of shared clonotypes between healthy human individuals. TCRdb's copy holds only in-frame clones and misses some; the assay was immunoSEQ multiplex PCR. The sample shows about 490,000 clones, about 78% of them seen only once. Sequenced sample: PBMCs. These TCRs come from a woman aged 40 to 50 in good health. Some clones in this sample may be carry-over from other donors' samples. Both conserved end residues are part of each CDR3. A D gene is named only where the DNA matches it firmly. Expanded clones get a size class; other rows say once, few or many, or leave the size out.

D,V,J,size,DNA,CDR3
NA,TRBV2,TRBJ2-7,NA,TGTGCCAGCAGTGGCGGTCGGGGTCTCGAGCAGTACTTC,CASSGGRGLEQYF
NA,TRBV23-1,TRBJ2-7,NA,TGCGCCAGCAGTCAATACGGGCAAAGCTCCTACGAGCAGTACTTC,CASSQYGQSSYEQYF
NA,TRBV21-1,TRBJ1-2,NA,TGTGCCAGCAGCAAATACGGAGTGGGCTACACCTTC,CASSKYGVGYTF
NA,TRBV7-9,TRBJ2-5,once,TGTGCCAGCAGCTTATACCAGTCAGAGACCCAGTACTTC,CASSLYQSETQYF
NA,TRBV28,TRBJ2-1,NA,TGTGCCAGCACCTCGGGTTACAATGAGCAGTTCTTC,CASTSGYNEQFF
TRBD1,TRBV6-1,TRBJ1-5,NA,TGTGCCAGCAGTTCGCAGGGGGCGAGCAATCAGCCCCAGCATTTT,CASSSQGASNQPQHF
NA,TRBV7-9,TRBJ1-3,NA,TGTGCCAGCAGCTTGGACGGCGGAAACACCATATATTTT,CASSLDGGNTIYF
NA,TRBV5-1,TRBJ2-7,NA,TGCGCCAGCAGTCGGACTGCGTCCGAGCAGTACTTC,CASSRTASEQYF
NA,TRBV14,TRBJ1-1,NA,TGTGCCAGCAGACGGGGTTTTGACGCTGAAGCTTTCTTT,CASRRGFDAEAFF
NA,TRBV5-4,TRBJ2-3,NA,TGTGCCAGCAGCCCGTCCCTAGACTTTAGCACAGATACGCAGTATTTT,CASSPSLDFSTDTQYF
NA,TRBV28,TRBJ1-5,NA,TGTGCCAGCAGTTTAGGGGGTGTGGGGCTTTATAGCAATCAGCCCCAGCATTTT,CASSLGGVGLYSNQPQHF
NA,TRBV18,TRBJ2-7,NA,TGTGCCAGCTCACCTACTAGAGCCGACTACGAGCAGTACTTC,CASSPTRADYEQYF
NA,TRBV9,TRBJ1-2,many,TGTGCCAGCAGCGTAGAATCAGGATTATATGGCTACACCTTC,CASSVESGLYGYTF
NA,TRBV10-3,TRBJ2-1,NA,TGTGCCATCAGTTCGTCCGGGGGGCATGAGCAGTTCTTC,CAISSSGGHEQFF
TRBD1,TRBV5-1,TRBJ2-7,NA,TGCGCCAGCAGCTGGTGGACAGGCTACGAGCAGTACTTC,CASSWWTGYEQYF
TRBD1,TRBV28,TRBJ2-1,NA,TGTGCCAGCAGTTTTCAAGGGGGCACCTACAATGAGCAGTTCTTC,CASSFQGGTYNEQFF
TRBD1,TRBV29-1,TRBJ2-7,NA,TGCAGCGTTGGCCAGGGGGACTACGAGCAGTACTTC,CSVGQGDYEQYF
NA,TRBV7-3,TRBJ1-3,NA,TGTGCCAGCAGCTTAGGTGATTCTGGAAACACCATATATTTT,CASSLGDSGNTIYF
NA,TRBV29-1,TRBJ2-3,NA,TGCAGCTCCTCCGGGACTTGGAGCACAGATACGCAGTATTTT,CSSSGTWSTDTQYF
NA,TRBV14,TRBJ2-2,few,TGTGCCAGCAGCCAACGGCGCGGGTCAACCGGGGAGCTGTTTTTT,CASSQRRGSTGELFF
TRBD2,TRBV2,TRBJ2-5,NA,TGTGCCAGCAGTCCTCCGGGACTAGCGGGAGTAGAGACCCAGTACTTC,CASSPPGLAGVETQYF
NA,TRBV30,TRBJ1-4,NA,TGTGCCTCCCCGGGACGGACTAATGAAAAACTGTTTTTT,CASPGRTNEKLFF
NA,TRBV7-9,TRBJ1-1,NA,TGTGCCAGCAGCTTGACGGGGGGAGGCACTGAAGCTTTCTTT,CASSLTGGGTEAFF
NA,TRBV5-1,TRBJ1-4,NA,TGCGCCAGCAGCTATGGACGGGATAATGAAAAACTGTTTTTT,CASSYGRDNEKLFF